Listed here are 14 T cell receptor beta chains from one sample, sequenced in a study of T cell responses to AZD1222 COVID-19 vaccine. This table comes from immunoSEQ multiplex PCR, and its TCRdb copy is limited to in-frame clones, with some not included. The sample lists about 160,000 clones, around 90% seen once, with 3% to 4% in the top ten. The sample here was peripheral blood, taken 28 days after the second AZD1222 dose. The receptors come from an adult who received the AZD1222 COVID-19 vaccine.

The chain couples TRBV15 to TRBJ2-2, with 7 bases identical to TRBD2. Germline CDR1 and CDR2: LNHNV and YYDKDF (reference sequence). The CDR3 length is 16 residues. With V trimmed by 5 bases and J by 4 bases, 10 bases remained unmatched. The CDR3 DNA sequence: TGTGCCACCAGCTCCAGCCCTCTAGCGGCCACCGGGGAGCTGTTTTTT. Translation: CATSSSPLAATGELFF.

The chain couples TRBV5-1 to TRBJ2-2; 11 nucleotides align to TRBD2. Germline assignment: CDR1 SGHRS and CDR2 YFSETQ. CDR3 size: 15 residues. Losses at the gene ends were 0 bases for V and 7 bases for J; bases not matched to a gene: 2. The CDR3 DNA follows: TGCGCCAGCAGCTTGGATAGCGGGAGGGTCGGGGAGCTGTTTTTT. Translating it yields CASSLDSGRVGELFF. Full variable domain (remainder filled in from reference TRBV5-1 and TRBJ2-2): KAGVTQTPRYLIKTRGQQVTLSCSPISGHRSVSWYQQTPGQGLQFLFEYFSETQRNKGNFPGRFSGRQFSNSRSEMNVSTLELGDSALYLCASSLDSGRVGELFFGEGSRLTVL.

The rearrangement uses TRBV24-1 and TRBJ1-2; D gene unclear. The germline CDR1 and CDR2 sequences are KGHDR and SFDVKD. V lost 7 bases and J 3 bases, leaving 17 bases between the germline ends. The CDR3 loop spans 15 amino acids. The CDR3 region is CATSKGALSDYGYTF. The CDR3 nucleotides read TGTGCCACCAGCAAAGGCGCCCTAAGCGACTATGGCTACACCTTC.

This chain links TRBV19 with TRBJ1-6, with unresolved D. V lost 3 bases and J 8 bases, leaving 5 bases between the germline ends. Germline V gene sequence: CDR1 LNHDA, CDR2 SQIVND (reference sequence). The CDR3 has 12 amino acids. The CDR3, as DNA: TGTGCCAGTAGTATGAGGGATTCACCCCTCCACTTT. Protein: CASSMRDSPLHF.

The CDR3 spells CASSLSYYYGYTF. CDR3 coding DNA: TGTGCCAGCAGTTTATCCTATTACTATGGCTACACCTTC. The V gene is TRBV28, the J gene TRBJ1-2; D gene unclear. Trimming cost V 1 base and J 3 bases, with 6 bases left between them. This CDR3 is built from 13 residues. The V gene's germline CDR1 is MDHEN and CDR2 SYDVKM.

The chain employs TRBV11-2 and TRBJ2-2; tentatively, D is TRBD1 (6 bases). The CDR3 has 18 amino acids. V lost 0 bases and J 8 bases, leaving 22 bases between the germline ends. Per germline, CDR1 SGHAT and CDR2 FQNNGV. This CDR3 reads CASSLDRPLSQGSGELFF. The CDR3 nucleotides read TGTGCCAGCAGCTTAGATAGGCCCCTCTCACAGGGTTCAGGGGAGCTGTTTTTT. Drawing the rest from reference TRBV11-2 and TRBJ2-2, the complete variable domain is EAGVAQSPRYKIIEKRQSVAFWCNPISGHATLYWYQQILGQGPKLLIQFQNNGVVDDSQLPKDRFSAERLKGVDSTLKIQPAKLEDSAVYLCASSLDRPLSQGSGELFFGEGSRLTVL.

The CDR3 loop is CASRRPGGPYEQYF. The DNA for the CDR3 is TGTGCCAGCAGACGCCCCGGGGGCCCCTACGAGCAGTACTTC. The chain is built from TRBV5-8 and TRBJ2-7, with D tentatively TRBD1 or TRBD2 (6 bases each). CDR1 is SGHTS and CDR2 is YDEGEE in the germline V gene. The CDR3 covers 14 residues. V lost 5 bases, J lost 2 bases, and 14 bases lay in between. Together with reference TRBV5-8 and TRBJ2-7, the CDR3 gives the full variable domain: EAGVTQSPTHLIKTRGQQATLRCSPISGHTSVYWYQQALGLGLQFLLWYDEGEERNRGNFPPRFSGRQFPNYSSELNVNALELEDSALYLCASRRPGGPYEQYFGPGTRLTVT.

The chain combines TRBV10-1 with TRBJ1-4; unclear D gene. V lost 5 bases to trimming and J lost 5 bases, with 6 bases between them. This CDR3 region has 12 residues. CDR1 WNHNN and CDR2 SYGVQD come from the germline V gene (reference sequence). Written as DNA, the CDR3 is TGCGCCAGCAGTCCGGGAAATGAAAAACTGTTTTTT. It encodes CASSPGNEKLFF.

The J gene is TRBJ2-3, the V gene TRBV20-1; 14 bases are shared with TRBD2. This CDR3 region has 15 residues. In germline, CDR1 is DFQATT, CDR2 SNEGSKA (reference sequence). V shed 3 bases and J 3 bases; nucleotides not matched to a gene: 2. The chain's CDR3 is CSASGTSGRTDTQYF. The CDR3 DNA reads TGCAGTGCTAGTGGGACTAGCGGGAGAACAGATACGCAGTATTTT.

The CDR3 is CASSLGQVANSPLHF. The CDR3 nucleotides read TGTGCCAGCAGCTTAGGACAGGTGGCTAATTCACCCCTCCACTTT. This chain uses TRBV7-9 with TRBJ1-6; a weak D match, TRBD1 (6 bases). This CDR3 has 15 amino acids. Germline CDR1 is SEHNR and CDR2 is FQNEAQ (reference sequence). V was pared by 1 base and J by 6 bases, with 10 bases between.

V gene TRBV7-9 combines with J gene TRBJ2-7; possibly TRBD1 for D (5 bases). V was pared by 2 bases and J by 4 bases, with 15 bases between. This CDR3 is built from 15 residues. In germline, CDR1 is SEHNR, CDR2 FQNEAQ (reference sequence). CDR3 bases: TGTGCCAGCAGCTTACAGGGCTCTGACGTTTACGAGCAGTACTTC. It is translated as CASSLQGSDVYEQYF.

The DNA for the CDR3 is TGTGCCAGCAGCCTTGATACCTTGCCGCTGTTTTTT. Its protein product is CASSLDTLPLFF. The rearrangement joins TRBV7-8 to TRBJ2-2, with D unresolved. V dropped 5 bases and J dropped 13 bases, with 14 bases sitting between them. In germline, CDR1 is SGHVS, CDR2 FQNEAQ. The CDR3 runs 12 residues. The whole variable domain, remainder taken from reference TRBV7-8 and TRBJ2-2, is GAGVSQSPRYKVAKRGQDVALRCDPISGHVSLFWYQQALGQGPEFLTYFQNEAQLDKSGLPSDRFFAERPEGSVSTLKIQRTQQEDSAVYLCASSLDTLPLFFGEGSRLTVL.

J is TRBJ2-7 and V is TRBV11-3; D remains unclear. Germline loops: CDR1 SGHNT, CDR2 YENEEA. Between the trimmed V and J ends, which lost 5 bases and 0 bases, there was a span of 5 bases. The CDR3 spans 12 residues. The CDR3 region is CASSPSSYEQYF. The DNA of the CDR3 is TGTGCCAGCAGCCCCAGCTCCTACGAGCAGTACTTC.

The rearrangement joins TRBV27 to TRBJ2-3; D is possibly TRBD1 (5 bases). Trimming took off 3 bases at V and 5 bases at J, with 9 bases between the two ends. This CDR3 comprises 13 residues. The germline CDR1 and CDR2 sequences are MNHEY and SMNVEV (reference sequence). The CDR3 DNA sequence: TGTGCCAGCAGTTTCCAGGGAATAGATACGCAGTATTTT. It encodes CASSFQGIDTQYF.